The 4 T cell receptor beta chains in this list originate from one sample, sequenced in a study of radiotherapy plus CTLA-4 blockade in lung cancer. Repertoires were generated with immunoSEQ multiplex PCR, while TCRdb's copy carries only in-frame clones and drops some. The sample lists 52,000 or so clones, 70% to 85% occurring once. The sequenced sample was peripheral blood, obtained from a patient treated with radiotherapy plus ipilimumab. The receptors derive from a human donor with non-small cell lung cancer whose response to radiotherapy plus ipilimumab could not be evaluated.

In its sample, this clone was seen a few times. V gene TRBV2 combines with J gene TRBJ1-1; D is perhaps TRBD1 (5 bases). Germline V gene data show CDR1 as SNHLY and CDR2 as FYNNEI. This CDR3 spans 14 amino acids. V shed 4 bases and J shed 2 bases, with 11 bases lying between them. The CDR3 DNA follows: TGTGCCAGCAGTGGTCAGGGCAGCAACACTGAAGCTTTCTTT. It codes for CASSGQGSNTEAFF.

CDR3 region: CASSSGTYQSTDTQYF. The DNA of the CDR3 is TGTGCCAGCAGCTCGGGGACTTATCAAAGCACAGATACGCAGTATTTT. The gene calls are TRBV7-9 and TRBJ2-3; the D gene is possibly TRBD2 (6 bases). Trimming removed 4 bases from V and 0 bases from J, with 14 bases in between. The CDR3 is made up of 16 amino acids. CDR1 and CDR2 (germline): SEHNR, FQNEAQ (reference sequence).

The chain uses TRBV7-9 and TRBJ1-2; 7 bases are a match to TRBD1. Looked up from germline, CDR1 is SEHNR and CDR2 is FQNEAQ (reference sequence). The trim removed 0 bases at V and 2 bases at J, leaving 6 bases unmatched. The CDR3 covers 16 residues. The CDR3 spells CASSLAARQGNYGYTF. The CDR3 DNA reads as TGTGCCAGCAGCTTAGCGGCCCGACAGGGAAACTATGGCTACACCTTC.

This rearrangement joins TRBV10-3 to TRBJ2-7, with 8 bases matching TRBD2. The CDR3 contains 15 residues. Trimming removed 6 bases from V and 0 bases from J; junction bases left unmatched: 7. The germline V gene encodes CDR1 ENHRY and CDR2 SYGVKD. The CDR3 here is CAISATSVASYEQYF. The CDR3 DNA sequence: TGTGCCATCAGCGCGACTAGCGTTGCCTCCTACGAGCAGTACTTC.